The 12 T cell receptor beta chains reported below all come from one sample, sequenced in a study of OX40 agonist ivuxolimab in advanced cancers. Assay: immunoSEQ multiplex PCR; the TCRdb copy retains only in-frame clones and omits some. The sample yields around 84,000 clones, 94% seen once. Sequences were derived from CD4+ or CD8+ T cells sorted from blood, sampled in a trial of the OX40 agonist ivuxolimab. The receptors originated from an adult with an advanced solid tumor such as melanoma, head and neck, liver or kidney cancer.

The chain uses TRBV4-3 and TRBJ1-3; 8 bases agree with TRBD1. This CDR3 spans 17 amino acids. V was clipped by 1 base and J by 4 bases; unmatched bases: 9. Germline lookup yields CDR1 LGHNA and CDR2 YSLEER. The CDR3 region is CASSQGSGGQIGNTIYF. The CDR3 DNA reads TGCGCCAGCAGCCAAGGCTCAGGGGGCCAGATCGGAAACACCATATATTTT.

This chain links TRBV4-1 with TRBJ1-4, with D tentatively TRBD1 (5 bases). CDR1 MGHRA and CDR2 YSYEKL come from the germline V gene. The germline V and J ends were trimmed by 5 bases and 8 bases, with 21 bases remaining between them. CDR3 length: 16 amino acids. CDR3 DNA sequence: TGCGCCAGCAGCGAGGCCGGGACCCCGGTGGGCGAAAAACTGTTTTTT. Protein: CASSEAGTPVGEKLFF.

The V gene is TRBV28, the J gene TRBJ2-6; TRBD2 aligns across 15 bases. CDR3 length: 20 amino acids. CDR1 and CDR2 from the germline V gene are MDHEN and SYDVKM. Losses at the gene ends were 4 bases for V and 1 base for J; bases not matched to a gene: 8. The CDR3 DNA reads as TGTGCCAGCAGTTCCACGGGACTAGCGGGAGGTAATTCTGGGGCCAACGTCCTGACTTTC. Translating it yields CASSSTGLAGGNSGANVLTF.

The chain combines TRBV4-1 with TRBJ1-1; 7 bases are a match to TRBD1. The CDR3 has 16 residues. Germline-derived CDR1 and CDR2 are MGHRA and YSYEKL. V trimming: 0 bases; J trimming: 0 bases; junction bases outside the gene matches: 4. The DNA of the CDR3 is TGCGCCAGCAGCCAAGAGGGCGACAGGGTGAACACTGAAGCTTTCTTT. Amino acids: CASSQEGDRVNTEAFF.

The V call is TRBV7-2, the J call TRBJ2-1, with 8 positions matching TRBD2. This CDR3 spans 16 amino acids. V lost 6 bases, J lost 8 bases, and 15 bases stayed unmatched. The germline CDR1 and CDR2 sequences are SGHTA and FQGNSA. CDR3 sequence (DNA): TGTGCCAGCAGGTCAACTAGCGGCACGTCCTGGGATGAGCAGTTCTTC. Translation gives CASRSTSGTSWDEQFF.

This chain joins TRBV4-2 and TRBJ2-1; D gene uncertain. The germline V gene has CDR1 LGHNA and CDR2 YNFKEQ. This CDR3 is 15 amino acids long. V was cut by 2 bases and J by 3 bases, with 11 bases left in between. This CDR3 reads CASSQLVWGYNEQFF. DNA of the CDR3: TGTGCCAGCAGCCAACTCGTCTGGGGCTACAATGAGCAGTTCTTC.

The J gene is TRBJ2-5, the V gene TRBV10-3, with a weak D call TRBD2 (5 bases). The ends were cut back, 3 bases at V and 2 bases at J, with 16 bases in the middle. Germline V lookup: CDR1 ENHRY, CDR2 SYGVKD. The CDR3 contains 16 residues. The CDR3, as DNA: TGTGCCATCAGTGATTTCGGAGTAGCGATTCAAGAGACCCAGTACTTC. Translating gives CAISDFGVAIQETQYF.

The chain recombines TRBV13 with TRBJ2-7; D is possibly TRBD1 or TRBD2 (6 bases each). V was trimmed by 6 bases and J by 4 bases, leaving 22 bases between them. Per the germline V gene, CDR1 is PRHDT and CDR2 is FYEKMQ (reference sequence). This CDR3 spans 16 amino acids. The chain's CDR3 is CASRLTGSGDLYEQYF. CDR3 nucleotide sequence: TGTGCCAGCAGGCTTACAGGGTCCGGGGACTTGTACGAGCAGTACTTC.

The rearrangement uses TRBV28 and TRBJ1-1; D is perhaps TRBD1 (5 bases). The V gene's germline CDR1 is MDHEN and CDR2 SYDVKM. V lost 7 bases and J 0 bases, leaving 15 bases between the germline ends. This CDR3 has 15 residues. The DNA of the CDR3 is TGTGCCAGCATTCGGGACCCAGGCATGAACACTGAAGCTTTCTTT. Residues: CASIRDPGMNTEAFF.

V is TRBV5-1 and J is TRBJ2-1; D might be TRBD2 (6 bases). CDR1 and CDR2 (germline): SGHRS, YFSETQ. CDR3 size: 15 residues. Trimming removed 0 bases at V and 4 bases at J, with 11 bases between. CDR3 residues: CASSLVSAGYNEQFF. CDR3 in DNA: TGCGCCAGCAGCTTGGTATCTGCGGGGTACAATGAGCAGTTCTTC.

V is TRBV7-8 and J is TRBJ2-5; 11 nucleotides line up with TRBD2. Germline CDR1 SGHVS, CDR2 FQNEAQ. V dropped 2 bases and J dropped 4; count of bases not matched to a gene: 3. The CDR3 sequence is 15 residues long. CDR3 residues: CASSLYLAGGETQYF. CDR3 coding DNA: TGTGCCAGCAGCTTATACCTAGCGGGAGGAGAGACCCAGTACTTC.

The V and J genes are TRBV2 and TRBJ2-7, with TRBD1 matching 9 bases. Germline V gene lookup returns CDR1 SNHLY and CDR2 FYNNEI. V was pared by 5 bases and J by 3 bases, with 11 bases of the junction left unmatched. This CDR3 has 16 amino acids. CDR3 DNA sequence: TGTGCCAGCAGTTACTTTGGACAGGGGATAGACTACGAGCAGTACTTC. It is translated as CASSYFGQGIDYEQYF. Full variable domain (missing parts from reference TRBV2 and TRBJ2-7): EPEVTQTPSHQVTQMGQEVILRCVPISNHLYFYWYRQILGQKVEFLVSFYNNEISEKSEIFDDQFSVERPDGSNFTLKIRSTKLEDSAMYFCASSYFGQGIDYEQYFGPGTRLTVT.